A selection of T cell receptor beta chains follows, all from one sample in a study of blood T cell repertoires in COVID-19. The assay was immunoSEQ multiplex PCR, and TCRdb's table has in-frame clones only and misses some. This table holds tens of thousands of clones, about 85% found once. Sample: peripheral blood. The source of these receptors is a human donor in a cohort sampled during active COVID-19. Each CDR3 is given without its conserved first and last residue.

>TRBV27|TRBJ1-2
ASSPLGPLYGYT
>TRBV19|TRBJ2-1
ASRSPGQGGNEQF
>TRBV7-9|TRBJ2-6
ASSPGGGGANVLT
>TRBV18|TRBJ1-5
ASSPWSNNQPQH
>TRBV19|TRBJ1-6
AAKGQGNSPLH
>TRBV7-9|TRBJ2-3
ASSGAGLAGGTDTQY
>TRBV18|TRBJ2-7
ASSPPGGNYEQY
>TRBV9|TRBJ2-5
ASSGSGGASETQY
>TRBV5-1|TRBJ2-1
ASSRSSGGDEQF
>TRBV5-4|TRBJ2-3
ASSLSPGQALADTQY
>TRBV6-1|TRBJ1-4
ASSELRSNEKLF
>TRBV4-1|TRBJ2-7
ASSRQLAGGLFSYEQY
>TRBV6-6|TRBJ1-6
ASSPNQGARNSPLH
>TRBV7-3|TRBJ2-6
ASSLGDRAGANVLT
>TRBV5-5|TRBJ1-2
ASTTLYRENYGYT
>TRBV9|TRBJ2-7
ASSPLGLAGASEQY
>TRBV19|TRBJ2-6
ASTHGGEPGANVLT
>TRBV4-1|TRBJ2-5
ASSQETGRQETQY
>TRBV2|TRBJ2-3
ASSEGRLSADTQY
>TRBV12-5|TRBJ1-5
ASGFPGYQPQH
>TRBV5-6|TRBJ2-3
ASSLQGQTTPGTQY
>TRBV6-2/TRBV6-3|TRBJ2-7
ASSYRGDRGFEQY
>TRBV2|TRBJ1-4
ASIGNRGDGKLF
>TRBV5-1|TRBJ2-5
ASSLATVETQY
>TRBV2|TRBJ2-3
ASRIGLAGADTQY
>TRBV5-1|TRBJ2-1
ASSLEGSGGHNEQF
>TRBV2|TRBJ1-2
ASSEFGTGDYGYT
>TRBV5-6|TRBJ2-7
ASSFGPLGQGSDEQY
>TRBV5-1|TRBJ1-2
ASSLTGYGYT
>TRBV3-1/TRBV3-2|TRBJ1-2
ASSRRTGGMSDYT
>TRBV12-3/TRBV12-4|TRBJ1-1
ASSSQGDTEAF
>TRBV11-2|TRBJ2-2
ASSPEGLAPGELF
>TRBV7-9|TRBJ1-1
ASSFDRAPNTEAF
>TRBV2|TRBJ2-5
ASSFSVETQY
>TRBV18|TRBJ1-5
ASSLGGAYSNQPQH
>TRBV3-1/TRBV3-2|TRBJ2-1
ASSQGGGAPEQF
>TRBV9|TRBJ2-2
ASSVGGLTGELF
>TRBV6-5|TRBJ1-2
ASRTSGTGFYGYT